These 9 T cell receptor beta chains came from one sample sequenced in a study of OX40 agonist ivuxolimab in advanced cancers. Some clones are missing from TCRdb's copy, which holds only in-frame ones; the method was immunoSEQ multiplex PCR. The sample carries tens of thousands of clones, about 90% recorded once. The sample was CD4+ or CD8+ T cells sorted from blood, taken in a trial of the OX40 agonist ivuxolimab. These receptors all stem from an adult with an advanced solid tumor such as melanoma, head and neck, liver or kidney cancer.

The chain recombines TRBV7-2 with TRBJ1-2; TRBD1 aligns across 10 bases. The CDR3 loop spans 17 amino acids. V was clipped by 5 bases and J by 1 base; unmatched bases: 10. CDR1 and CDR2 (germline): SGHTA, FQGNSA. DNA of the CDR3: TGTGCCAGCAGCCGACCCAAGGGGACAGGGGATAACTATGGCTACACCTTC. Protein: CASSRPKGTGDNYGYTF.

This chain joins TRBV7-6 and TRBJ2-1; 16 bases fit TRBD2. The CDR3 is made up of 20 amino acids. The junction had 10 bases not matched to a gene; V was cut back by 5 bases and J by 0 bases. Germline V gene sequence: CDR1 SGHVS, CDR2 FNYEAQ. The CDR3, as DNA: TGTGCCAGCAGCCCAACCGGGACTAGCGGGAGGGGGGGCTCCTACAATGAGCAGTTCTTC. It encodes CASSPTGTSGRGGSYNEQFF.

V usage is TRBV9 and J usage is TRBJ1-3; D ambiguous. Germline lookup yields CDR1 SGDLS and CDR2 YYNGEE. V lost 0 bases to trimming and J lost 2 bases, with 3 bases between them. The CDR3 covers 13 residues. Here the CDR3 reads CASSVGTGNTIYF. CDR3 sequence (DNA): TGTGCCAGCAGCGTAGGGACTGGAAACACCATATATTTT.

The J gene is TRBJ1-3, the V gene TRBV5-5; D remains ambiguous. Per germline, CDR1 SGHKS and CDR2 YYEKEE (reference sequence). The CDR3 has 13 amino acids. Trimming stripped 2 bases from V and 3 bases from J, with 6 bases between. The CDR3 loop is CASSFSNGNTIYF. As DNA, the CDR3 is TGTGCCAGCAGCTTTTCGAATGGAAACACCATATATTTT. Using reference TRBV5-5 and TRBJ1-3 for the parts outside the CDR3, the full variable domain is DAGVTQSPTHLIKTRGQQVTLRCSPISGHKSVSWYQQVLGQGPQFIFQYYEKEERGRGNFPDRFSARQFPNYSSELNVNALLLGDSALYLCASSFSNGNTIYFGEGSWLTVV.

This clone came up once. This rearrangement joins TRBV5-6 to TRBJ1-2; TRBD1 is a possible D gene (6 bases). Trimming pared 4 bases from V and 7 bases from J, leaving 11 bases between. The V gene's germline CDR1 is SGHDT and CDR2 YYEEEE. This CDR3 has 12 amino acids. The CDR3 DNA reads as TGTGCCAGCAGCAGTAACAGGGTTGGCTACACCTTC. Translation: CASSSNRVGYTF.

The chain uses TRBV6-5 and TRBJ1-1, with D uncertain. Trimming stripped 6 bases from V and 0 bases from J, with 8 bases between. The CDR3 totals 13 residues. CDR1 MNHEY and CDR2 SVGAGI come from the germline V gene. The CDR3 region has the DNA TGTGCCAGCAGCCTACAGATGAACACTGAAGCTTTCTTT. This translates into CASSLQMNTEAFF.

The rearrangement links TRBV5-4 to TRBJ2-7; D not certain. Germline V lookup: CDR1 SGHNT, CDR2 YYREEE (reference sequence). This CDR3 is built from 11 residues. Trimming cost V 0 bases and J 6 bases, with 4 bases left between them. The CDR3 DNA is TGTGCCAGCAGCTTGGATGCCGAGCAGTACTTC. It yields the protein CASSLDAEQYF.

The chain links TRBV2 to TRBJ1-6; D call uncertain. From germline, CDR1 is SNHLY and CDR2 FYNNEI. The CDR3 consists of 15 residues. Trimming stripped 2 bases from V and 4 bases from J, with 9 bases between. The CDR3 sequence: CASSENWVYNSPLHF. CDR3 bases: TGTGCCAGCAGTGAAAATTGGGTGTATAATTCACCCCTCCACTTT.

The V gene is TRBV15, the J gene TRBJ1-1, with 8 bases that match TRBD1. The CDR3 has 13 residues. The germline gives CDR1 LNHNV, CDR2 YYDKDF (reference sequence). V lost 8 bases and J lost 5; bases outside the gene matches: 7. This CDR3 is CATGRQGRTEAFF. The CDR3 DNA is TGTGCCACCGGTCGACAGGGGAGGACTGAAGCTTTCTTT.